The T cell receptor beta chain described here comes from a study of CD8 T cells in ankylosing spondylitis. General study findings and limits: Among TCR beta sequences, a motif of 7 to 9 highly homologous variants appeared characteristic of ankylosing spondylitis blood. Clones linked to the disease showed a CD8+ phenotype. They occurred at relatively low frequencies in peripheral blood.

A remark on this clonotype: Its specificity is not known. This may come from a read error, since a much larger clone is one base off.

Making the TCR beta libraries involved quantitative 5'-RACE with molecular barcodes. One entry per CDR3 protein results from TCRdb running MiXCR on the 5' RACE reads. The table has 200,000 to 300,000 distinct CDR3 sequences, over 9.5% seen once; the top ten hold about 3%. This CDR3 spans 17 amino acids. The germline V gene has CDR1 MNHNS and CDR2 SASEGT. The sequenced sample consisted of blood, either unsorted or a sorted T cell fraction (not recorded which). The clonotype was recovered from a male donor with ankylosing spondylitis or in good health (not recorded which). The V call is TRBV6-1, the J call TRBJ2-1, with D possibly being TRBD1 (6 bases). The CDR3 nucleotides are TGTGTCAGCAGGGGCCCCAACAGCGCTGAGTCTTACAATGAGCAGTTCTTC. Translating it yields CVSRGPNSAESYNEQFF.